These 20 T cell receptor beta chains were all obtained from the same sample, sequenced in a study of beta chain features in type 1 diabetes. General study points: Type 1 diabetes patients had moderately but significantly shorter TCRB CDR3s in all four CD4+ subsets.

These receptors' targets are unknown. Every bit of the isolated RNA underwent reverse transcription, so sequencing read expressed TCRB transcripts. The method was immunoSEQ multiplex PCR; TCRdb's version includes in-frame clones alone and lacks a portion of them. Here the sample spans some 640,000 clones, over 11% being singletons. The sample consisted of naive CD4+ T cells from blood. The receptors originated from a man in his late teens or twenties with type 1 diabetes.

This clone was found a few times. V gene TRBV4-3 combines with J gene TRBJ1-5; D remains unclear. Trimming stripped 3 bases from V and 0 bases from J, with 3 bases between. Germline V gene sequence: CDR1 LGHNA, CDR2 YSLEER. CDR3 length: 13 amino acids. CDR3 region: CASSQYSNQPQHF. In nucleotides, the CDR3 is TGCGCCAGCAGCCAGTATAGCAATCAGCCCCAGCATTTT.

The V call is TRBV4-1, the J call TRBJ1-4, with D unclear. The CDR3 contains 16 residues. CDR1 is MGHRA and CDR2 is YSYEKL in the germline V gene. The V end was cut by 0 bases, the J end by 8 bases, with 16 bases between. The CDR3 DNA sequence: TGCGCCAGCAGCCAAGAGCGGTCACCAAGGGTAGAAAAACTGTTTTTT. Protein sequence: CASSQERSPRVEKLFF.

The chain joins TRBV4-2 to TRBJ2-7; a weak D match, TRBD2 (6 bases). CDR3 size: 14 residues. Germline-derived CDR1 and CDR2 are LGHNA and YNFKEQ. V was pared by 4 bases and J by 7 bases, with 17 bases between. CDR3 nucleotide sequence: TGTGCCAGCAGCCCGCGGGATCCCCAACGTGAGCAGTACTTC. Residues: CASSPRDPQREQYF.

The rearrangement joins TRBV30 to TRBJ1-5; the match to TRBD1 covers 7 bases. Germline V gene data show CDR1 as GTSNPN and CDR2 as SVGIG (reference sequence). With 2 bases clipped from V and 2 bases from J, the junction kept 6 bases outside the gene matches. CDR3 length: 15 amino acids. The CDR3 sequence: CAWSPRDSGNQPQHF. The CDR3 bases are TGTGCCTGGAGTCCTCGGGACAGTGGCAATCAGCCCCAGCATTTT.

This clone has just a few counts. The chain has TRBV29-1 and TRBJ1-4; D not certain. The CDR3 is 13 residues long. CDR1 and CDR2 from the germline V gene are SQVTM and ANQGSEA. V lost 5 bases and J 4 bases, leaving 11 bases between the germline ends. This CDR3 is CSVSSGFNEKLFF. The CDR3 DNA sequence: TGCAGCGTTAGCTCAGGCTTTAATGAAAAACTGTTTTTT.

This clone occurred a few times. This chain connects TRBV27 to TRBJ2-3, with 7 bases fitting TRBD1. The germline V gene has CDR1 MNHEY and CDR2 SMNVEV (reference sequence). V lost 5 bases and J lost 4; bases outside the gene matches: 6. This CDR3 contains 14 residues. The CDR3, as DNA: TGTGCCAGCAGTCCTGGAGACAGGGCAGATACGCAGTATTTT. Translating gives CASSPGDRADTQYF.

This clone was observed a few times. CDR3: CASSLGFSGANVLTF. The CDR3 DNA sequence: TGTGCCAGCAGCTTGGGCTTCTCTGGGGCCAACGTCCTGACTTTC. The V call is TRBV5-4, the J call TRBJ2-6; no clear D. Germline V gene sequence: CDR1 SGHNT, CDR2 YYREEE (reference sequence). This CDR3 is 15 amino acids long. Trimming removed 0 bases from V and 0 bases from J, with 4 bases in between. Full variable domain (remainder filled in from reference TRBV5-4 and TRBJ2-6): ETGVTQSPTHLIKTRGQQVTLRCSSQSGHNTVSWYQQALGQGPQFIFQYYREEENGRGNFPPRFSGLQFPNYSSELNVNALELDDSALYLCASSLGFSGANVLTFGAGSRLTVL.

This clone turned up a few times. This CDR3 is CASRYTGDGAHEQYF. The CDR3, as DNA: TGTGCCAGCAGATATACGGGGGATGGTGCGCACGAGCAGTACTTC. The gene calls are TRBV7-2 and TRBJ2-7; D perhaps matches TRBD2 (6 bases). In germline, CDR1 is SGHTA, CDR2 FQGNSA. V gave up 6 bases and J gave up 5 bases, with 20 bases separating them. The CDR3 has 15 amino acids.

This rearrangement joins TRBV28 to TRBJ1-1; D gene ambiguous. The CDR3 spans 11 residues. V lost 7 bases and J lost 4, with 7 bases in between. CDR1 is MDHEN, CDR2 SYDVKM, per germline. The CDR3 loop is CASTSFTEAFF. CDR3 nucleotides: TGTGCCAGCACCTCCTTCACTGAAGCTTTCTTT. The variable domain in full, completed from reference TRBV28 and TRBJ1-1, reads DVKVTQSSRYLVKRTGEKVFLECVQDMDHENMFWYRQDPGLGLRLIYFSYDVKMKEKGDIPEGYSVSREKKERFSLILESASTNQTSMYLCASTSFTEAFFGQGTRLTVV.

The chain has TRBV30 and TRBJ2-6; 11 bases align to TRBD2. Germline assignment: CDR1 GTSNPN and CDR2 SVGIG (reference sequence). This CDR3 region has 20 residues. V gave up 0 bases and J gave up 0 bases; unmatched junction bases: 10. The CDR3 reads CAWSVRLAGGIPSGANVLTF. CDR3 DNA: TGTGCCTGGAGTGTACGGCTAGCGGGGGGAATACCCTCTGGGGCCAACGTCCTGACTTTC.

The V call is TRBV27, the J call TRBJ1-2; 7 nucleotides align to TRBD1. Germline loops: CDR1 MNHEY, CDR2 SMNVEV (reference sequence). CDR3 length: 13 residues. J was trimmed by 3 bases and V by 4 bases; bases with no gene match: 2. Here the CDR3 DNA reads TGTGCCAGCAGTTACAGGGGCGACTATGGCTACACCTTC. This codes for CASSYRGDYGYTF.

The chain carries TRBV2 and TRBJ2-5; TRBD1 might be the D (6 bases). The CDR3 is 12 amino acids. Germline V gene sequence: CDR1 SNHLY, CDR2 FYNNEI. Trimming stripped 10 bases from V and 0 bases from J, with 9 bases between. The CDR3 DNA sequence: TGTGCCATCGGACAGCACCAAGAGACCCAGTACTTC. It is translated as CAIGQHQETQYF.

J is TRBJ2-7 and V is TRBV6-6; the D gene is possibly TRBD2 (5 bases). This CDR3 spans 13 amino acids. The ends were cut back, 6 bases at V and 6 bases at J, with 15 bases in the middle. Germline V gives CDR1 MNHNY, CDR2 SVGAGI (reference sequence). The CDR3 spells CASSFGLVREQYF. The CDR3 DNA reads TGTGCCAGCAGCTTTGGACTTGTCCGCGAGCAGTACTTC.

This clone showed up just a few times. The chain joins TRBV28 to TRBJ1-2; D unclear. The CDR3 totals 12 residues. CDR1 is MDHEN and CDR2 is SYDVKM in the germline V gene. Trimming shortened V by 3 bases and J by 5 bases, and 7 bases separated the two germline ends. The CDR3 DNA reads as TGTGCCAGCAGTTTGGGGAGATATGGCTACACCTTC. Protein product: CASSLGRYGYTF.

This clone was detected a few times. This chain connects TRBV18 to TRBJ2-1; D may be TRBD1 (6 bases). Germline CDR1 reads KGHSH; CDR2 reads LQKENI. V was cut by 2 bases and J by 1 base, with 6 bases left in between. The CDR3 is 14 amino acids. This chain's CDR3 is CASSPTGSYNEQFF. For the CDR3, the DNA is TGTGCCAGCTCACCAACAGGGTCCTACAATGAGCAGTTCTTC.

This clone was detected only a few times. The rearrangement uses TRBV9 and TRBJ1-6, with 9 bases fitting TRBD1. CDR1 and CDR2 (germline): SGDLS, YYNGEE. With V trimmed by 3 bases and J by 7 bases, 8 bases remained unmatched. This CDR3 is 16 amino acids long. The CDR3 here is CASSEGTGRKNSPLHF. CDR3 DNA: TGTGCCAGCAGCGAAGGGACAGGGAGGAAGAATTCACCCCTCCACTTT.

On this clone itself: This sample also contains other DNA sequences that code for the same CDR3. The chain recombines TRBV5-1 with TRBJ2-3; D tentatively reads TRBD1 or TRBD2 (5 bases each). This CDR3 has 14 amino acids. Germline-derived CDR1 and CDR2 are SGHRS and YFSETQ. V was cut by 2 bases and J by 0 bases, with 7 bases left in between. CDR3: CASSLEGSTDTQYF. In DNA, the CDR3 is TGCGCCAGCAGCTTAGAGGGGAGCACAGATACGCAGTATTTT.

The table lists this clone with a few counts. V and J are TRBV27 and TRBJ2-7, with unresolved D. Trimming removed 2 bases at V and 2 bases at J, with 13 bases between. Germline-derived CDR1 and CDR2 are MNHEY and SMNVEV (reference sequence). The CDR3 has 15 residues. Here the CDR3 DNA reads TGTGCCAGCAGTTTAGTCGGCGGTGAGGCCTACGAGCAGTACTTC. Translation gives CASSLVGGEAYEQYF.

On this clone: The same CDR3 can be traced to other DNA sequences in this sample. V and J are TRBV5-1 and TRBJ1-3; no clear D. This CDR3 comprises 14 residues. V shed 4 bases and J shed 0 bases, with 8 bases lying between them. Germline V gene data show CDR1 as SGHRS and CDR2 as YFSETQ. The CDR3 sequence is CASSPGSSGNTIYF. The CDR3 nucleotides are TGCGCCAGCAGCCCTGGGTCCTCTGGAAACACCATATATTTT. Full variable domain (missing parts from reference TRBV5-1 and TRBJ1-3): KAGVTQTPRYLIKTRGQQVTLSCSPISGHRSVSWYQQTPGQGLQFLFEYFSETQRNKGNFPGRFSGRQFSNSRSEMNVSTLELGDSALYLCASSPGSSGNTIYFGEGSWLTVV.

The chain links TRBV10-2 to TRBJ1-2; tentative D call: TRBD1 (5 bases). The V and J ends lost 7 bases and 8 bases respectively, with 17 bases between them. Germline CDR1 WSHSY, CDR2 SAAADI. The CDR3 is made up of 13 amino acids. The CDR3 is CASTSPGRGGYTF. The CDR3, as DNA: TGCGCCAGCACCTCCCCAGGGAGAGGCGGCTACACCTTC.